The present entry profiles one T cell receptor (beta chain) with its context. The data are from a study of blood T cell repertoires in COVID-19. Across the study: The cDNA or gDNA used as material had been derived from T cells, B-cell-depleted T cells, or PBMCs.

Per germline, CDR1 LGHDT and CDR2 YNNKEL (reference sequence). Trimming at V came to 6 bases and at J to 2 bases, leaving 4 bases not matched to a gene. The CDR3 totals 14 residues. Participant ages covered about 18 to 89 years across some 25 US areas. Donors in Cohort 3 who had recovered were those with two negative PCRs, healthcare professional clearance, or resolution of their symptoms. As processed by the authors: Scientists estimated how many nucleated cells there were by amplifying reference gene primers. The table came from immunoSEQ multiplex PCR; TCRdb's copy has only in-frame clones and leaves some out. That table furnishes V, J and clone size, whereas the DNA furnished D and trimming. The sample lists 360,000 or so clones; roughly 87% were seen once.

The chain combines TRBV3-1 (or the pseudogene TRBV3-2) with TRBJ2-7; TRBD1 agrees at 10 bases. The sequencing input was PBMCs or T cells enriched from blood (not recorded which). This TCR was recovered from a woman between 45 and 65 years old who had recovered from COVID-19. CDR3 sequence reads: CASRPGQGAYEQYF. The CDR3 coding sequence is TGTGCCAGCAGACCTGGACAGGGGGCCTACGAGCAGTACTTC.